Presented here are 9 T cell receptor beta chains from one specimen sequenced in a study of Ad26.COV2.S vaccination and SARS-CoV-2 variants. Assay used: immunoSEQ multiplex PCR; TCRdb lists only in-frame clones, some missing. The sample lists a few hundred thousand clones, over 80% occurring once. Treatment in this sample: approximately 18 received Ad26.COV2.S at low or high dose, single or two shots; 5 received placebo; per-sample allocation not given. Sampling was done on day 63 after the first vaccine or placebo injection. Source: peripheral blood, taken in a trial of Ad26.COV2.S vaccine versus placebo. All receptors derive from a person between 18 and 60 years old who received the Ad26.COV2.S COVID-19 vaccine or a placebo.

The genes are TRBV7-9 and TRBJ2-2; 8 bases map to TRBD2. The V and J ends lost 4 bases and 10 bases, in that order; junction bases with no gene match: 8. The CDR3 extends over 14 amino acids. Per germline, CDR1 SEHNR and CDR2 FQNEAQ (reference sequence). This CDR3 reads CASSSVGGEEELFF. DNA for the CDR3: TGTGCCAGCAGCTCCGTCGGGGGGGAGGAGGAGCTGTTTTTT.

This rearrangement joins TRBV4-3 to TRBJ1-2; the match to TRBD1 covers 8 bases. Germline CDR1 is LGHNA and CDR2 is YSLEER. The junction had 3 bases not matched to a gene; V was cut back by 0 bases and J by 3 bases. This CDR3 spans 15 amino acids. Here the CDR3 DNA reads TGCGCCAGCAGCCAAGATCCCAGGGGGCACTATGGCTACACCTTC. This encodes CASSQDPRGHYGYTF.

V gene TRBV9 combines with J gene TRBJ2-1; 8 bases are shared with TRBD1. The J segment lost 1 base and the V segment lost 2 bases, leaving 2 bases of the junction unmatched. The V gene's germline CDR1 is SGDLS and CDR2 YYNGEE. The CDR3 is 15 amino acids. The CDR3: CASSVRGRSYNEQFF. CDR3 DNA: TGTGCCAGCAGCGTCAGGGGGCGGTCCTACAATGAGCAGTTCTTC.

The gene calls are TRBV19 and TRBJ2-7; TRBD2 might be the D (5 bases). The CDR3 is made up of 14 amino acids. CDR1 LNHDA and CDR2 SQIVND come from the germline V gene (reference sequence). Trimming shortened V by 6 bases and J by 3 bases, and 15 bases separated the two germline ends. The DNA for the CDR3 is TGTGCCAGTAGCCCTTCTACTAGTTTCTACGAGCAGTACTTC. This sequence encodes CASSPSTSFYEQYF. Based on the CDR3 plus reference TRBV19 and TRBJ2-7, the full variable domain is DGGITQSPKYLFRKEGQNVTLSCEQNLNHDAMYWYRQDPGQGLRLIYYSQIVNDFQKGDIAEGYSVSREKKESFPLTVTSAQKNPTAFYLCASSPSTSFYEQYFGPGTRLTVT.

The chain combines TRBV27 with TRBJ2-5; D is unclear. The CDR3 sequence is 13 residues long. V lost 9 bases to trimming and J lost 1 base, with 12 bases between them. Per germline, CDR1 MNHEY and CDR2 SMNVEV (reference sequence). As DNA, the CDR3 is TGTGCCAGTCAGGACGGTTTCCAAGAGACCCAGTACTTC. Translation gives CASQDGFQETQYF.

This chain connects TRBV19 to TRBJ1-5; D remains unclear. The V end lost 4 bases, the J end lost 0 bases, and 10 bases lay between the germline ends. The V gene's germline CDR1 is LNHDA and CDR2 SQIVND (reference sequence). CDR3 length equals 15 residues. CDR3 in amino acids: CASSTDTYSNQPQHF. CDR3 nucleotide sequence: TGTGCCAGTAGTACTGACACTTATAGCAATCAGCCCCAGCATTTT.

The rearrangement links TRBV6-5 to TRBJ1-3; TRBD1 agrees at 10 bases. This CDR3 comprises 14 residues. Germline values: CDR1 MNHEY, CDR2 SVGAGI. V lost 7 bases, J lost 5 bases, and 5 bases stayed unmatched. The DNA of the CDR3 is TGTGCCAGCACCGAAGACAGGGGGCGAAACACCATATATTTT. Translated: CASTEDRGRNTIYF.

The chain has TRBV2 and TRBJ1-2; 8 bases fit TRBD1. The germline V gene encodes CDR1 SNHLY and CDR2 FYNNEI. Trimming cost V 7 bases and J 2 bases; bases outside gene matches: 12. CDR3 size: 16 residues. The CDR3 sequence: CASTKLRGQANYGYTF. CDR3 coding DNA: TGTGCCAGCACCAAGCTCCGGGGACAGGCGAACTATGGCTACACCTTC. Full variable domain (outside the CDR3, taken from reference TRBV2 and TRBJ1-2): EPEVTQTPSHQVTQMGQEVILRCVPISNHLYFYWYRQILGQKVEFLVSFYNNEISEKSEIFDDQFSVERPDGSNFTLKIRSTKLEDSAMYFCASTKLRGQANYGYTFGSGTRLTVV.

The rearrangement links TRBV4-3 to TRBJ1-2; no clear D gene. The germline V gene has CDR1 LGHNA and CDR2 YSLEER. The CDR3 totals 13 residues. The V and J ends lost 3 bases and 8 bases respectively, with 13 bases between them. The CDR3 sequence: CASSHPAIGGYTF. The CDR3 DNA follows: TGCGCCAGCAGCCACCCGGCTATAGGGGGCTACACCTTC.